This T cell receptor beta chain comes out of a study of cytomegalovirus exposure and HLA in healthy donors. CDR3 size: 14 residues. V trimming: 7 bases; J trimming: 4 bases; junction bases outside the gene matches: 6. CDR1 MNHNY and CDR2 SVGAGI come from the germline V gene (reference sequence). Primers included in the PCR were 60 Vbeta and 13 Jbeta primers. The assay was immunoSEQ multiplex PCR, and TCRdb's table has in-frame clones only and misses some. This table has 150,000 or so clones, approximately 81% appearing once. In its sample, this clone was seen a few times. Antigen: not known. Whole-study findings and limits: Most of the TCR beta V segments (in an earlier analysis) were productive either about 87% or about 30% of the time.

Sequencing input: PBMCs. The clonotype comes from a male donor in good health and CMV-seronegative. J is TRBJ2-7 and V is TRBV6-6; TRBD1 agrees at 11 bases. Written as DNA, the CDR3 is TGTGCCAGCAACGGACAGGGGGCGCGATACGAGCAGTACTTC. It yields the protein CASNGQGARYEQYF.